Listed below are T cell receptor beta chains from one sample, sequenced in a study of blood T cell repertoires in COVID-19. TCRdb's copy holds only in-frame clones and misses some; the assay was immunoSEQ multiplex PCR. The table lists around 140,000 clones, approximately 83% of them singletons. The sample consisted of peripheral blood. Receptors were obtained from a human donor in a cohort sampled during active COVID-19. Each CDR3 is given with its conserved first and last residue. D genes are given only for firm matches. The size entry is marked missing in some rows and otherwise reads once, few, many or a size class.

j_gene | v_gene | abundance | d_gene | CDR3nt | CDR3aa
TRBJ2-7 | TRBV9 | once | TRBD2 | TGTGCCAGCAGCGCGGACGGGGGGACCTACTCCTACGAGCAGTACTTC | CASSADGGTYSYEQYF
TRBJ2-5 | TRBV5-1 | - | - | TGCGCCAGCAGCTTCGGCGGGAATCAAGAGACCCAGTACTTC | CASSFGGNQETQYF
TRBJ2-7 | TRBV18 | - | - | TGTGCCAGCTCACCCCGACAGGCCTCCTACGAGCAGTACTTC | CASSPRQASYEQYF
TRBJ1-5 | TRBV19 | - | - | TGTGCCAGTAGTATCGGTGGGGGCGGAATTGGCAATCAGCCCCAGCATTTT | CASSIGGGGIGNQPQHF
TRBJ1-6 | TRBV14 | - | - | TGTGCCAGCAGCCAGAGGCAGGGATACAATTCACCCCTCCACTTT | CASSQRQGYNSPLHF
TRBJ2-3 | TRBV4-3 | - | TRBD2 | TGCGCCAGCAGCCCCCGTAGCGGGTACACAGATACGCAGTATTTT | CASSPRSGYTDTQYF
TRBJ1-1 | TRBV7-2 | once | TRBD1 | TGTGCCAGCAGCCCAAACAGGGGGCTTGGTACTGAAGCTTTCTTT | CASSPNRGLGTEAFF
TRBJ2-5 | TRBV14 | - | TRBD2 | TGTGCCAGCAGCCAAGAACTAGCGGGAGTGGAGACCCAGTACTTC | CASSQELAGVETQYF
TRBJ2-7 | TRBV11-3 | - | - | TGTGCCAGCAGCCCCCCACGGGAGACTGGAGAGCAGTACTTC | CASSPPRETGEQYF
TRBJ2-5 | TRBV9 | - | TRBD2 | TGTGCCAGCGCCCTGACTAGCGGAAGGCAAGAGACCCAGTACTTC | CASALTSGRQETQYF
TRBJ1-2 | TRBV4-2 | - | - | TGTGCCAGCAGCCACGGACAGCCGGCTAACTATGGCTACACCTTC | CASSHGQPANYGYTF
TRBJ2-6 | TRBV6-1 | - | - | TGTGCCAGCAGTGAAGCTCGACGGGGCTCTGGGGCCAACGTCCTGACTTTC | CASSEARRGSGANVLTF
TRBJ2-7 | TRBV7-2 | once | TRBD2 | TGTGCCAGCAGCCCTGGGACTAGCGGGAGGGGGCACTTC | CASSPGTSGRGHF
TRBJ1-6 | TRBV3-1/TRBV3-2 | - | - | TGTGCCAGCACCCTTTTGTCCAATTCACCCCTCCACTTT | CASTLLSNSPLHF
TRBJ2-1 | TRBV6-5 | - | TRBD2 | TGTGCCAGCAGGGATAAAGCGGGGGCCTACAATGAGCAGTTCTTC | CASRDKAGAYNEQFF
TRBJ1-2 | TRBV28 | - | - | TGTGCCAGCAGTTTCTCTCTCCCTGGCTACACCTTC | CASSFSLPGYTF
TRBJ2-7 | TRBV3-1/TRBV3-2 | - | - | TGTGCCAGCAGCCAAGATTCCAGGGTCTACGAGCAGTACTTC | CASSQDSRVYEQYF
TRBJ2-1 | TRBV3-1/TRBV3-2 | - | TRBD2 | TGTGCCAGCAGCCAAGGAGCGGGAGGGCCGGATGAGCAGTTCTTC | CASSQGAGGPDEQFF
TRBJ1-1 | TRBV7-2 | - | - | TGTGCCAGCAGCACAGGACAGAAGAACACTGAAGCTTTCTTT | CASSTGQKNTEAFF
TRBJ2-4 | TRBV5-8 | few | TRBD1 | TGTGCCAGCAGCCCGGGGACAGGACTAGCCAAAAACATTCAGTACTTC | CASSPGTGLAKNIQYF
TRBJ1-2 | TRBV30 | - | - | TGTGCCTGGAGTGGCGCGGACTATGGCTACACCTTC | CAWSGADYGYTF
TRBJ1-3 | TRBV15 | - | TRBD1 | TGTGCCACCGACAGGGGGGAAGGCATCTCTGGAAACACCATATATTTT | CATDRGEGISGNTIYF
TRBJ2-7 | TRBV4-1 | - | - | TGCGCCAGCAGCCAGGTAGATGAACCGACCTACGAGCAGTACTTC | CASSQVDEPTYEQYF
TRBJ2-7 | TRBV11-1 | - | - | TGTGCCAGCAGCTTAGGACAGCCCCTGGGCGAGCAGTACTTC | CASSLGQPLGEQYF
TRBJ1-5 | TRBV19 | few | TRBD1 | TGTGCCAGTTGGGGGGAGACAGGGAATCAGCCCCAGCATTTT | CASWGETGNQPQHF